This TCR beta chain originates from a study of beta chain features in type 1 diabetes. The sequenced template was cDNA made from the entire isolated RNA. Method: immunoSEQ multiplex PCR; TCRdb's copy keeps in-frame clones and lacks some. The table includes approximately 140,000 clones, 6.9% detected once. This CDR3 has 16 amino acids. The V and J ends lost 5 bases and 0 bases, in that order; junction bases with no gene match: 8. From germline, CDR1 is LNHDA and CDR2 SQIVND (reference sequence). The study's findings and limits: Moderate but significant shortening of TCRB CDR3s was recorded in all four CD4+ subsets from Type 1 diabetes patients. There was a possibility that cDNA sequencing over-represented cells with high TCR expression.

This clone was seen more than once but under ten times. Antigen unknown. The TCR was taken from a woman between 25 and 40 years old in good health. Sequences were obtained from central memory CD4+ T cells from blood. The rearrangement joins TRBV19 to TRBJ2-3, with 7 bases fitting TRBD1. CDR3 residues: CASSPRTGFSTDTQYF. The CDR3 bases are TGTGCCAGTAGTCCACGGACAGGCTTTAGCACAGATACGCAGTATTTT.